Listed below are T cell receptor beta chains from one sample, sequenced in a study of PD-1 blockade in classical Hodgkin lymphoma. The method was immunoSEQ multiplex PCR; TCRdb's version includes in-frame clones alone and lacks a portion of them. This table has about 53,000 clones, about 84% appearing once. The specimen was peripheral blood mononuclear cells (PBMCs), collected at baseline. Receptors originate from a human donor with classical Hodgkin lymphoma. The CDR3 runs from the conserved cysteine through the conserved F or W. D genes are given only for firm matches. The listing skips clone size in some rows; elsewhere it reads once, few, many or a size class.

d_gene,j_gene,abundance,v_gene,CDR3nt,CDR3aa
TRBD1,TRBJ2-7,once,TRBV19,TGTGCCAGTAACCCATCACAGGGGAGCTCCTACGAGCAGTACTTC,CASNPSQGSSYEQYF
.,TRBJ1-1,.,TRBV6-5,TGTGCCAGCAGTTACTCCCCCAGGGTGAACACTGAAGCTTTCTTT,CASSYSPRVNTEAFF
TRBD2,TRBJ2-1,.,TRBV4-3,TGCGCCAGCAGCCAACGACTAGCGGACAATGAGCAGTTCTTC,CASSQRLADNEQFF
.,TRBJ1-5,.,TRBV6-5,TGTGCCAGCAGTTACTCAGCGGGGCTCAATCAGCCCCAGCATTTT,CASSYSAGLNQPQHF
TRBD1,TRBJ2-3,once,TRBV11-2,TGTGCCAGCAGCTTAAACGCCGGGACAGGTGTGGCGGACACAGATACGCAGTATTTT,CASSLNAGTGVADTDTQYF
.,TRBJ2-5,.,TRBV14,TGTGCCAGCAGCCGGGCCTATGGAGGCCCGGAGACCCAGTACTTC,CASSRAYGGPETQYF
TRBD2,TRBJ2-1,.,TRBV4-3,TGCGCCAGCAGCCAAGGGTTACTAGCGCTCCCGGGGGATGAGCAGTTCTTC,CASSQGLLALPGDEQFF
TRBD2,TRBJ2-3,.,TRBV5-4,TGTGCCAGCAGCGAAAGACTAGCGGGATACACAGATACGCAGTATTTT,CASSERLAGYTDTQYF
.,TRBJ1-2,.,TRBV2,TGTGCCAGCTCTGGCAGGGACTATGGCTACACCTTC,CASSGRDYGYTF
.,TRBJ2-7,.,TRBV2,TGTGCCAGCAGTGAAGGACTGGCTTCCTACGAGCAGTACTTC,CASSEGLASYEQYF
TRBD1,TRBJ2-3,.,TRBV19,TGTGCCAGTAGTTCTGGCAGGCAGGGGGTTGGAGATACGCAGTATTTT,CASSSGRQGVGDTQYF
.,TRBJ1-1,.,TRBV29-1,TGCAGCGTACAAATGAACACTGAAGCTTTCTTT,CSVQMNTEAFF
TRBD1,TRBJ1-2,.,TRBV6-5,TGTGCCAGCAGTTACGTACAGGGGGCCCTATATGGCTACACCTTC,CASSYVQGALYGYTF
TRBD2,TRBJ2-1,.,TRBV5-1,TGCGCCAGCAGGTCTAGCGGGAGCCCCGAGCAGTTCTTC,CASRSSGSPEQFF
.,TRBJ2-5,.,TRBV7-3,TGTGCCAGCAGCTCAGGACGTTGGGGCGAGACCCAGTACTTC,CASSSGRWGETQYF
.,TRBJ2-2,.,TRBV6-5,TGTGCCAGCAGCCAACTGCAGAGACAGGTCGGGGAGCTGTTTTTT,CASSQLQRQVGELFF
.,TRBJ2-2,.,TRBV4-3,TGCGCCAGCAGCGACGGACAGATGAACACCGGGGAGCTGTTTTTT,CASSDGQMNTGELFF
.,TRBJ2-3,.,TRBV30,TGTGCCTGGAGTGGGACGTCGTCAGATACGCAGTATTTT,CAWSGTSSDTQYF
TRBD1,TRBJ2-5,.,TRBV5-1,TGCGCCAGCAGCCGGGACAGGGGGCTTGAGACCCAGTACTTC,CASSRDRGLETQYF
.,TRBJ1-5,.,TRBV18,TGTGCCAGCTCAGCCGAGGGGAACCAGCCCCAGCATTTT,CASSAEGNQPQHF
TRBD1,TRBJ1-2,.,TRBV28,TGTGCCAGCAAAACAGGGGACTACTATGGCTACACCTTC,CASKTGDYYGYTF
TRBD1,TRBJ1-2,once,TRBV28,TGTGCCAGCAGTAGGAGGACAGGGGGCGCGAGCAGCTATGGCTACACCTTC,CASSRRTGGASSYGYTF
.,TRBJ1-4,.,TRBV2,TGTGCCAGCAGTCTGCTTTCGGGGTTGGAGGAAAAACTGTTTTTT,CASSLLSGLEEKLFF
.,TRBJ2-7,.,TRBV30,TGTGCCTGGAGCACGGGACACGAGCAGTACTTC,CAWSTGHEQYF
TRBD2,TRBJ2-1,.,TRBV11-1,TGTGCCAGCAGCTTTGGGACTAGCGCGGGAAATGAGCAGTTCTTC,CASSFGTSAGNEQFF
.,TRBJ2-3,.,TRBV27,TGTGCCAGCAGTCTCCAAAGACTAGGGCCAGATACGCAGTATTTT,CASSLQRLGPDTQYF
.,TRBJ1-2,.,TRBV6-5,TGTGCCAGCAGTTACTATGGGGGGCACTATGGCTACACCTTC,CASSYYGGHYGYTF
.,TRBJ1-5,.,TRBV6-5,TGTGCCAGCAGTTTTGAAAGAAATCAGCCCCAGCATTTT,CASSFERNQPQHF
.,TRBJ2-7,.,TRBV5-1,TGCGCCAGCAGCTTGGTAGGAGCGGAGGGATCCTACGAGCAGTACTTC,CASSLVGAEGSYEQYF
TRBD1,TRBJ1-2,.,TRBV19,TGTGCCAGTAGTATCGGGGGACAGGCCTTAGGCTACACCTTC,CASSIGGQALGYTF
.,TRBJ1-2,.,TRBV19,TGTGCCAGTAAGCAGGGACGGGACTATGGCTACACCTTC,CASKQGRDYGYTF
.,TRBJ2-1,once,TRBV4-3,TGCGCCAGCAGCCAAGATCCCCTAGTCACGAAGGGTAATGAGCAGTTCTTC,CASSQDPLVTKGNEQFF
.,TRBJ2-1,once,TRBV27,TGTGCCAGCAGTTATCGGGCTAATTACAATGAGCAGTTCTTC,CASSYRANYNEQFF
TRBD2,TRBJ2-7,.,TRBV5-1,TGCGCCAGCAGTTTCCTCGGAGCGGGAAGTGAGGACTTC,CASSFLGAGSEDF
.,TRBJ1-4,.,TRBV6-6,TGTGCCAGCAGTTACGGGGAAGGGAAACTGTTTTTT,CASSYGEGKLFF
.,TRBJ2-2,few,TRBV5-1,TGCGCCAGCCGGGCTATGGGGTCCACCGGGGAGCTGTTTTTT,CASRAMGSTGELFF
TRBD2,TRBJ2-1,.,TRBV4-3,TGCGCCAGCAGCCAAGATTCTCGCGGGAGGGCCCTTGAGCAGTTCTTC,CASSQDSRGRALEQFF
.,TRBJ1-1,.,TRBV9,TGTGCCAGCAGCGTAGGCAGAGATGAAGCTTTCTTT,CASSVGRDEAFF
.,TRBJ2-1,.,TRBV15,TGTGCCACCAGCAGCCTACCGGGACGAATTTTATACAATGAGCAGTTCTTC,CATSSLPGRILYNEQFF
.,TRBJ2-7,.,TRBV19,TGTGCCAGTAGTTTCTCAGGGAGCTACGAGCAGTACTTC,CASSFSGSYEQYF
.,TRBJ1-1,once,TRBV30,TGTGCCTGGACTCCCCAAACGGGTGAAGCTTTCTTT,CAWTPQTGEAFF
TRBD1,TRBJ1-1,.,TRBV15,TGTGCCACCAGCAAAGACAGGGGACAGCGCACTGAAGCTTTCTTT,CATSKDRGQRTEAFF
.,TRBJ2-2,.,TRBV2,TGTGCCAGCGATGAATTAGCGATAGGAACCGGGGAGCTGTTTTTT,CASDELAIGTGELFF